This is a list of T cell receptor beta chains from one sample in a study of blood T cell repertoires in COVID-19. Generated by immunoSEQ multiplex PCR, the TCRdb table keeps only in-frame clones and is missing some. The table lists around 300,000 clones, approximately 88% of them singletons, with 9% to 9.5% in the top ten. The sequencing input was peripheral blood. Every receptor here comes from a man younger than 35 with active or convalescent COVID-19. Each CDR3 is given with its conserved first and last residue. Fields, in order: D gene, V gene, J gene, CDR3 protein. A D gene is named only where the DNA matches it firmly.

.	TRBV9	TRBJ1-6	CASSARGQGSASPLHF
.	TRBV19	TRBJ1-4	CASSIQGTNEKLFF
.	TRBV7-3	TRBJ2-3	CASSLLGRSTDTQYF
TRBD1	TRBV7-9	TRBJ2-1	CASSLPNRGNEQFF
.	TRBV19	TRBJ1-6	CASSEVSYNSPLHF
.	TRBV10-3	TRBJ2-7	CAISESKGQISEQYF
TRBD1	TRBV5-4	TRBJ2-3	CASRETGGWTDTQYF
TRBD2	TRBV7-3	TRBJ2-7	CASSLGGGTYYEQYF
TRBD1	TRBV9	TRBJ1-2	CASSGQGTEGYTF
TRBD1	TRBV5-1	TRBJ1-2	CASSLSAGGYGYTF
.	TRBV4-3	TRBJ2-4	CASSQEQGSGIQYF